Listed here is a single T cell receptor (beta chain). This sample was included in a study of blood T cell repertoires in COVID-19. Whole-study context: Collection of acute and convalescent COVID-19 samples took place in the United States, Italy and Spain. The cDNA or gDNA used as material had been derived from T cells, B-cell-depleted T cells, or PBMCs.

This CDR3 region has 14 residues. V was clipped by 7 bases and J by 5 bases; unmatched bases: 7. Germline assignment: CDR1 LGHNA and CDR2 YSLEER. Sequenced by immunoSEQ multiplex PCR; TCRdb stores in-frame clones only, minus some. The table records around 140,000 clones, around 73% of them present only once. Sequenced: peripheral blood. This TCR was recovered from a woman in her forties or fifties with active or convalescent COVID-19. The chain employs TRBV4-3 and TRBJ2-5; 10 bases are a match to TRBD2. CDR3 region: CASNLAGVGETQYF. The CDR3 DNA reads as TGCGCCAGCAACCTAGCGGGGGTTGGGGAGACCCAGTACTTC.